The 4 T cell receptor beta chains below come from one sample, sequenced in a study of blood T cell repertoires in COVID-19. Produced via immunoSEQ multiplex PCR; TCRdb's table is partial and in-frame only. The sample consists of 350,000 to 500,000 clones, more than 70% of them appearing once. The sequencing sample was made of PBMCs or T cells enriched from blood (not recorded which). These receptors were collected from a woman aged 18-29 years who had been exposed to COVID-19.

This sequence joins TRBV13 and TRBJ2-1; 8 positions match TRBD1. Per the germline V gene, CDR1 is PRHDT and CDR2 is FYEKMQ (reference sequence). There are 11 residues in the CDR3. J gave up 12 bases and V 5 bases, and 3 bases lay outside the gene matches. The CDR3 DNA sequence: TGTGCCAGCAGCCTTGGACAGGGGCAGTTCTTC. This codes for CASSLGQGQFF. Full variable domain (remainder filled in from reference TRBV13 and TRBJ2-1): AAGVIQSPRHLIKEKRETATLKCYPIPRHDTVYWYQQGPGQDPQFLISFYEKMQSDKGSIPDRFSAQQFSDYHSELNMSSLELGDSALYFCASSLGQGQFFGPGTRLTVL.

The chain is built from TRBV5-1 and TRBJ2-3, with 9 bases fitting TRBD2. The junction had 11 bases not matched to a gene; V was cut back by 4 bases and J by 2 bases. Germline values: CDR1 SGHRS, CDR2 YFSETQ. The CDR3 contains 17 residues. CDR3 loop: CASSPLVAGDLTDTQYF. DNA of the CDR3: TGCGCCAGCAGCCCCTTGGTAGCGGGGGACCTCACAGATACGCAGTATTTT. The whole variable domain, filled in from reference TRBV5-1 and TRBJ2-3, reads KAGVTQTPRYLIKTRGQQVTLSCSPISGHRSVSWYQQTPGQGLQFLFEYFSETQRNKGNFPGRFSGRQFSNSRSEMNVSTLELGDSALYLCASSPLVAGDLTDTQYFGPGTRLTVL.

The V and J genes are TRBV10-3 and TRBJ1-1, with 7 bases matching TRBD1. Germline-derived CDR1 and CDR2 are ENHRY and SYGVKD. The CDR3 runs to 15 residues. The junction had 7 bases not matched to a gene; V was cut back by 3 bases and J by 3 bases. The CDR3: CAISDAGQLYTEAFF. CDR3 coding DNA: TGTGCCATCAGTGATGCGGGACAGCTCTACACTGAAGCTTTCTTT.

The V and J genes are TRBV27 and TRBJ1-5; 7 bases agree with TRBD1. In germline, CDR1 is MNHEY, CDR2 SMNVEV (reference sequence). CDR3 length: 15 amino acids. V dropped 6 bases and J dropped 0; count of bases not matched to a gene: 5. This chain's CDR3 is CASSRDSYSNQPQHF. For the CDR3, the DNA is TGTGCCAGCAGCCGGGACAGTTATAGCAATCAGCCCCAGCATTTT.